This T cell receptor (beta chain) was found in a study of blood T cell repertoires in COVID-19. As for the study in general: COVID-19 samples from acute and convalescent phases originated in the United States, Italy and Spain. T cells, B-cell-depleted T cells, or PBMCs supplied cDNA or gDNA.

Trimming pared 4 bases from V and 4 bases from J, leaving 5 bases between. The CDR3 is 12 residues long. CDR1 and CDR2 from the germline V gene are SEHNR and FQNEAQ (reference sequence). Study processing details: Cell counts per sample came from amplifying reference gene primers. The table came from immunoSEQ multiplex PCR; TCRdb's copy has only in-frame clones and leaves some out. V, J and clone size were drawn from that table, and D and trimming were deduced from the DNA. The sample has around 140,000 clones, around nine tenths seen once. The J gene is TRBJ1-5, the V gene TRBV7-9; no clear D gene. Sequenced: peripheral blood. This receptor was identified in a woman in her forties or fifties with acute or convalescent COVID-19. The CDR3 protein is CASSSQNQPQHF. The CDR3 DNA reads TGTGCCAGCAGCTCTCAGAATCAGCCCCAGCATTTT.